This TCR beta chain came from a study of lymphopenia after photon versus proton radiotherapy. Some clones are missing from TCRdb's copy, which holds only in-frame ones; the method was immunoSEQ multiplex PCR. The table has roughly 12,000 clones, roughly 90% seen once. CDR3 length: 13 amino acids. The germline V and J ends were trimmed by 5 bases and 4 bases, with 8 bases remaining between them. CDR1 SGHTA and CDR2 FQGNSA come from the germline V gene. Whole-study findings and limits: Proton therapy kept repertoires fairly stable, unlike photons, which gained effector/memory cells. In patients who died, overall survival fell as post-nadir TCR diversity dropped more. Oligoclonal CD8+ Temra expansion after nadir drove photon patients' diversity drop.

Details on this clone: Antigen specificity is unknown.

The origin of this receptor is a man in his 60s with pancreatic cancer. The V gene is TRBV7-2, the J gene TRBJ2-2, with D hard to call. Sequencing used peripheral blood, obtained from a patient treated with photon-based radiotherapy. For the CDR3, the DNA is TGTGCCAGCAGCCTAGTCCTCACCGGGGAGCTGTTTTTT. This gives the protein CASSLVLTGELFF. The whole variable domain, filled in from reference TRBV7-2 and TRBJ2-2, reads GAGVSQSPSNKVTEKGKDVELRCDPISGHTALYWYRQSLGQGLEFLIYFQGNSAPDKSGLPSDRFSAERTGGSVSTLTIQRTQQEDSAVYLCASSLVLTGELFFGEGSRLTVL.